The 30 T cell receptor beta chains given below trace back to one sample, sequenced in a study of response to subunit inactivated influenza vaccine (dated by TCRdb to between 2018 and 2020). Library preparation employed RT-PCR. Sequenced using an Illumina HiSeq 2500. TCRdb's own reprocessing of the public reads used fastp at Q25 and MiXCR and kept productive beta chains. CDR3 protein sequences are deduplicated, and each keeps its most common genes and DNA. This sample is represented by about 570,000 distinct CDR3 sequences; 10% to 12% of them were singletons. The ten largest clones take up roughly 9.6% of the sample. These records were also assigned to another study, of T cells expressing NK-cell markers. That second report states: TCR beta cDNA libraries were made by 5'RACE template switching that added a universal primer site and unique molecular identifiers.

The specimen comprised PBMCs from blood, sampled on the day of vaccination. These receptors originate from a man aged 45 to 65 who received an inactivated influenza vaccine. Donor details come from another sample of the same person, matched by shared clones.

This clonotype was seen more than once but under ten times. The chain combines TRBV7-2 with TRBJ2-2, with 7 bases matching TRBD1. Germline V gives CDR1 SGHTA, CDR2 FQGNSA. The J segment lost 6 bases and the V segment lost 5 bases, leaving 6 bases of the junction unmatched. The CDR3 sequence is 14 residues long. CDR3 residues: CASSHDRVAGELFF. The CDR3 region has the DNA TGTGCCAGCAGCCACGACAGGGTTGCCGGGGAGCTGTTTTTT.

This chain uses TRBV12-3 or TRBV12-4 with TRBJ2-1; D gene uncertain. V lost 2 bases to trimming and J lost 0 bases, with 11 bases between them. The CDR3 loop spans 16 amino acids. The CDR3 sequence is CASSLSARSSYNEQFF. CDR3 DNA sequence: TGTGCCAGCAGTTTATCAGCGCGAAGCTCCTACAATGAGCAGTTCTTC.

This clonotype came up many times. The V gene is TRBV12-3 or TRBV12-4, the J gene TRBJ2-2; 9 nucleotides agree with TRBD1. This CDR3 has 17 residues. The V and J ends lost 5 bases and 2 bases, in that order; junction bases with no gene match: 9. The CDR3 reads CASSALLGQGNTGELFF. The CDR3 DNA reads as TGTGCCAGCAGTGCCCTTCTGGGACAGGGCAACACCGGGGAGCTGTTTTTT.

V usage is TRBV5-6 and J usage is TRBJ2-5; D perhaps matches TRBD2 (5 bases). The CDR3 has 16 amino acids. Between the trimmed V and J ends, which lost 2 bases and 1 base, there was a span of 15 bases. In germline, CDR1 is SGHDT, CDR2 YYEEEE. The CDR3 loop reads CASSFLAPTLQETQYF. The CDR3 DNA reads TGTGCCAGCAGCTTTCTAGCACCAACCCTCCAAGAGACCCAGTACTTC.

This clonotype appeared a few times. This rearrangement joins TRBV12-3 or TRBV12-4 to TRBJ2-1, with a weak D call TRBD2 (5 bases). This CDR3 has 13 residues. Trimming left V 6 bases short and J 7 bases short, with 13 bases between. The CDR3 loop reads CASSRERANEQFF. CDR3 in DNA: TGTGCCAGCAGCCGAGAGAGGGCAAATGAGCAGTTCTTC.

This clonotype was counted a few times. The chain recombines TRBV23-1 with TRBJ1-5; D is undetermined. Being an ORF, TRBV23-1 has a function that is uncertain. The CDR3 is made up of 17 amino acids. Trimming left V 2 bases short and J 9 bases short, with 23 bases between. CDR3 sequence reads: CASSQVPPQLLIAPQHF. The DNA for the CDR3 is TGCGCCAGCAGTCAAGTCCCTCCGCAGCTCCTAATCGCGCCCCAGCATTTT.

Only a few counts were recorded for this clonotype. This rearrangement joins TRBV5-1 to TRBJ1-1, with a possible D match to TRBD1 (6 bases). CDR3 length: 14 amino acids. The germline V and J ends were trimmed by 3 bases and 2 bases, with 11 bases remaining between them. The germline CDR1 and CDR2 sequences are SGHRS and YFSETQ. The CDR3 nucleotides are TGCGCCAGCAGCTGGAGGACAGCCAACACTGAAGCTTTCTTT. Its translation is CASSWRTANTEAFF.

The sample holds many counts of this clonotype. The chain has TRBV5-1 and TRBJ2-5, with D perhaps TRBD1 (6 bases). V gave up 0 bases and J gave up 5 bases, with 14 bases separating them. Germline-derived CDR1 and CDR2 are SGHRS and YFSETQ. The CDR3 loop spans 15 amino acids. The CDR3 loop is CASSLGLVRGETQYF. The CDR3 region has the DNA TGCGCCAGCAGCTTGGGCCTAGTAAGGGGGGAGACCCAGTACTTC. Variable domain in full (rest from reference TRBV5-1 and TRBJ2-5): KAGVTQTPRYLIKTRGQQVTLSCSPISGHRSVSWYQQTPGQGLQFLFEYFSETQRNKGNFPGRFSGRQFSNSRSEMNVSTLELGDSALYLCASSLGLVRGETQYFGPGTRLLVL.

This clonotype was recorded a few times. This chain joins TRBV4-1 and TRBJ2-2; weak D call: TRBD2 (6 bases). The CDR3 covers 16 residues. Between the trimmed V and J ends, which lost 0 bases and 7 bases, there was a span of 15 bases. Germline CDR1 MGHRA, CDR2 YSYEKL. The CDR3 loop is CASSQERRVGSGELFF. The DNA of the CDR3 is TGCGCCAGCAGCCAAGAGAGGAGGGTAGGGAGCGGGGAGCTGTTTTTT.

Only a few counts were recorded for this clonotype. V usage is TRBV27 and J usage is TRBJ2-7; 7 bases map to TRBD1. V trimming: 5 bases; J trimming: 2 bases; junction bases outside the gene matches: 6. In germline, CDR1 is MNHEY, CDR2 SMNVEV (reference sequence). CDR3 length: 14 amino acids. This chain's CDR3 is CASSRWDRAYEQYF. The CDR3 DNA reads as TGTGCCAGCAGTAGGTGGGACAGAGCCTACGAGCAGTACTTC.

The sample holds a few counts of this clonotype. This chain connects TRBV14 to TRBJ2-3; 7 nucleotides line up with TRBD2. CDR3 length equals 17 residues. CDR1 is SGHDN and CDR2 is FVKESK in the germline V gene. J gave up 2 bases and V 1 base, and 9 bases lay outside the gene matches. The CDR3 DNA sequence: TGTGCCAGCAGCCAAGGAAGAGGTAGCGGGTTCACAGATACGCAGTATTTT. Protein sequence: CASSQGRGSGFTDTQYF.

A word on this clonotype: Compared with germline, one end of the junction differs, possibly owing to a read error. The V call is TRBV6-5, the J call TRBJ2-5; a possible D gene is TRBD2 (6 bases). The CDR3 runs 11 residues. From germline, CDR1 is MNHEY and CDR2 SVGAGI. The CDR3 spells CASSYGGTVFF. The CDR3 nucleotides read TGTGCCAGCAGTTACGGGGGGACCGTTTTCTTC.

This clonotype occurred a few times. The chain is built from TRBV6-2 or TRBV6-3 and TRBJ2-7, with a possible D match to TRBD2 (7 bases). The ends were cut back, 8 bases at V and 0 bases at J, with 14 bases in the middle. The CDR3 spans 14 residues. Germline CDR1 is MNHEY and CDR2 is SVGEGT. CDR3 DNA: TGTGCCAGCCACCGTGGGGGGGCCTCCTACGAGCAGTACTTC. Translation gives CASHRGGASYEQYF.

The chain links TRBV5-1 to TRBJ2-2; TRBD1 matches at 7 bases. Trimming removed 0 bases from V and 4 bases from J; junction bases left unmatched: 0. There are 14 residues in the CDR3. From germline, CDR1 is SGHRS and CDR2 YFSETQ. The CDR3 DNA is TGCGCCAGCAGCTTGGGGGACAGCACCGGGGAGCTGTTTTTT. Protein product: CASSLGDSTGELFF.

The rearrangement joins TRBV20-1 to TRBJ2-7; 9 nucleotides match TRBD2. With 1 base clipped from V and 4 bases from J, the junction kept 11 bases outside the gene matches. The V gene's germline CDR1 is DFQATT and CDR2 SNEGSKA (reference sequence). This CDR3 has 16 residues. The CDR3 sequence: CSARGETGTSYYEQYF. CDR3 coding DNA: TGCAGTGCTAGAGGTGAAACCGGGACTAGCTATTACGAGCAGTACTTC.

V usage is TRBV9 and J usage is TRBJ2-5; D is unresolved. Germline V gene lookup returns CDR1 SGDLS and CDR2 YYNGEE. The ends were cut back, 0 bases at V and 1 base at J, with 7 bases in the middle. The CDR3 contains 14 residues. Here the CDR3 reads CASSVGEFQETQYF. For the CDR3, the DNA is TGTGCCAGCAGCGTAGGAGAATTCCAAGAGACCCAGTACTTC. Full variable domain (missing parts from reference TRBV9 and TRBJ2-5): DSGVTQTPKHLITATGQRVTLRCSPRSGDLSVYWYQQSLDQGLQFLIQYYNGEERAKGNILERFSAQQFPDLHSELNLSSLELGDSALYFCASSVGEFQETQYFGPGTRLLVL.

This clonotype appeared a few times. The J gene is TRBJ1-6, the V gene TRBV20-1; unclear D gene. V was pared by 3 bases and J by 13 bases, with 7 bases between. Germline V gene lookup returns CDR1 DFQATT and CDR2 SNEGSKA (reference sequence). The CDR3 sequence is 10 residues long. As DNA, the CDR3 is TGCAGTGCTAGGGCCCTGCCCCTCCACTTT. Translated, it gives CSARALPLHF.

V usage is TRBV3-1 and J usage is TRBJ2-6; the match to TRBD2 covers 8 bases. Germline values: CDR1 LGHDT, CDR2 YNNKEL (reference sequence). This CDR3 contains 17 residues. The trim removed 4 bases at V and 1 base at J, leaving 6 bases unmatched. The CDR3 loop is CASSLAGQTSGANVLTF. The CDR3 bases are TGTGCCAGCAGCCTAGCGGGACAAACATCTGGGGCCAACGTCCTGACTTTC.

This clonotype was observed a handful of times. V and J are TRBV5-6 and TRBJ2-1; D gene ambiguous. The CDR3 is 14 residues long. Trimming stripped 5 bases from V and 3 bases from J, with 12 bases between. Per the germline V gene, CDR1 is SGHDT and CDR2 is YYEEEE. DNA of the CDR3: TGTGCCAGCAGGGACCCTCGCGGCTACAATGAGCAGTTCTTC. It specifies CASRDPRGYNEQFF.

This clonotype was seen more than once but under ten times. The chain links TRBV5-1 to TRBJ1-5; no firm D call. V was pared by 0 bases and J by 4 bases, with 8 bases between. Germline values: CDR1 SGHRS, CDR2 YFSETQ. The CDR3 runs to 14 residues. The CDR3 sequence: CASSLGHPNQPQHF. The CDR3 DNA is TGCGCCAGCAGCTTGGGGCATCCAAATCAGCCCCAGCATTTT.

Written as DNA, the CDR3 is TGTGCCAGCAGCACCCGGACAGGTATCCAAGAGACCCAGTACTTC. Protein product: CASSTRTGIQETQYF. The chain links TRBV7-9 to TRBJ2-5; 7 positions agree with TRBD1. The germline V gene has CDR1 SEHNR and CDR2 FQNEAQ (reference sequence). The length of the CDR3 is 15 residues. With V trimmed by 5 bases and J by 1 base, 7 bases remained unmatched. Full variable domain (outside the CDR3, taken from reference TRBV7-9 and TRBJ2-5): DTGVSQNPRHKITKRGQNVTFRCDPISEHNRLYWYRQTLGQGPEFLTYFQNEAQLEKSRLLSDRFSAERPKGSFSTLEIQRTEQGDSAMYLCASSTRTGIQETQYFGPGTRLLVL.

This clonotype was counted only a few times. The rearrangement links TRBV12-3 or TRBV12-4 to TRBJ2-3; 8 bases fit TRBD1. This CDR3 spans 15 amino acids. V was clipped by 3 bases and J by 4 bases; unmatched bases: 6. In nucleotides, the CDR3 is TGTGCCAGCAGTTTGCGGACAGGGTTTGCAGATACGCAGTATTTT. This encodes CASSLRTGFADTQYF.

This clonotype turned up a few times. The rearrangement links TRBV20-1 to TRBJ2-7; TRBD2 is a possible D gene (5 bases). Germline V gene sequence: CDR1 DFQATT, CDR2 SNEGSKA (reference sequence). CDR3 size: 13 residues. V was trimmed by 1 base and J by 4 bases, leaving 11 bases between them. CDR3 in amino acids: CSARGGSDYEQYF. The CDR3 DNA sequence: TGCAGTGCTAGAGGTGGGAGCGATTACGAGCAGTACTTC.

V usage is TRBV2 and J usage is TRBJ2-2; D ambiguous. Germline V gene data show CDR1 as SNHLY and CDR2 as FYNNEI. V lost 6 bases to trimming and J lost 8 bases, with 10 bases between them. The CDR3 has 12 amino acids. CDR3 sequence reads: CASSLPGGELFF. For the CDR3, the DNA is TGTGCCAGCAGCTTACCGGGTGGGGAGCTGTTTTTT.

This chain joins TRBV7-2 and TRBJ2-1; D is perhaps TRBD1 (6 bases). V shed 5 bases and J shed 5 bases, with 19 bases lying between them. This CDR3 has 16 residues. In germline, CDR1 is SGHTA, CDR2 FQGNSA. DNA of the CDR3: TGTGCCAGCAGCGTAACATCAGGGGCCCCGCACAATGAGCAGTTCTTC. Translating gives CASSVTSGAPHNEQFF. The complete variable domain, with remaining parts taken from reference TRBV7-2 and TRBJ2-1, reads GAGVSQSPSNKVTEKGKDVELRCDPISGHTALYWYRQSLGQGLEFLIYFQGNSAPDKSGLPSDRFSAERTGGSVSTLTIQRTQQEDSAVYLCASSVTSGAPHNEQFFGPGTRLTVL.

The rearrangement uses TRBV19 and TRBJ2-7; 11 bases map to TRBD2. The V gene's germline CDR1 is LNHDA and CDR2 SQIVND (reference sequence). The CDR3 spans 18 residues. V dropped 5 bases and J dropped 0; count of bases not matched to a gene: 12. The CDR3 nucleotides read TGTGCCAGTAGTGTCGGGACTAGCGGAGGAGGGATCTCCTACGAGCAGTACTTC. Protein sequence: CASSVGTSGGGISYEQYF.

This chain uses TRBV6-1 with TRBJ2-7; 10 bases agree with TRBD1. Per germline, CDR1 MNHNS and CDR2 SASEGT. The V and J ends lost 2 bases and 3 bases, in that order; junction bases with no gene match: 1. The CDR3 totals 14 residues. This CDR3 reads CASSEWDRGYEQYF. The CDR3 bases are TGTGCCAGCAGTGAATGGGACAGGGGCTACGAGCAGTACTTC.

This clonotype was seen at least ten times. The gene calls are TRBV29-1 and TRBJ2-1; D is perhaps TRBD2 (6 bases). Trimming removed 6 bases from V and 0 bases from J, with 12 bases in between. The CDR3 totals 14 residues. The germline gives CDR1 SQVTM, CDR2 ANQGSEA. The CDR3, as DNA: TGCAGCGTCGGAGACGGGAGCTCCTACAATGAGCAGTTCTTC. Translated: CSVGDGSSYNEQFF.

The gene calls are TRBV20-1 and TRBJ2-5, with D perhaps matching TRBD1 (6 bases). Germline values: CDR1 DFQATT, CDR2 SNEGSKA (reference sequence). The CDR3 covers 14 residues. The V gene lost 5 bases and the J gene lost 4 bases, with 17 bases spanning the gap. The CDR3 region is CSAGGQGRLETQYF. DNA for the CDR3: TGCAGTGCTGGCGGCCAGGGGCGACTAGAGACCCAGTACTTC.

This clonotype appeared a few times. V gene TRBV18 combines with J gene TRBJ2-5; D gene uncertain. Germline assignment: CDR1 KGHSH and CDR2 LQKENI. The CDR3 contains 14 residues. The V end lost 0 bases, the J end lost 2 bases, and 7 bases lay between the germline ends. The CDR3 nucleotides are TGTGCCAGCTCACCACCTAACAGTCAAGAGACCCAGTACTTC. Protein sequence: CASSPPNSQETQYF.